This T cell receptor (beta chain) was recovered during a study of blood T cell repertoires in COVID-19 (TCRdb year 2020). About the study as a whole: ImmuneRACE Cohort 3 recovered participants were defined by two consecutive negative NP/OP PCR tests, healthcare professional clearance, or symptom resolution. Samples covering the acute and convalescent phases of COVID-19 were provided by collaborators in the United States, Italy and Spain. The prospective study material was composed of cDNA or gDNA derived from T cells, B-cell-depleted T cells, or PBMCs. Deeply sampled blood TCRbeta repertoires from subjects exposed to, actively infected with, or recovered from COVID-19 were included in the dataset. The repertoires were released in a freely available public database meant as a resource for research on the immune response to SARS-CoV-2. Samples were obtained from the ongoing ImmuneRACE study (first 160 participants) and from over 1,000 subjects provided by 6 global collaborators. The sample metadata nearly always contained a de-identified subject ID, COVID-19 status, age in years and sex. Where available, HLA class I and class II types were obtained from metadata supplied by the sample provider rather than from assay-based typing. Broad study findings and their caveats: How much clinical and demographic metadata was included differed by source and by participant, and the metadata was provided uncurated.

Enrolling through a virtual design, the prospective study's participants ranged in age from roughly 18 to 89 years and lived across 24 United States geographic areas. In the prospective study, participants were assigned to cohorts based on the clinical history participants reported in a screening survey and a study questionnaire. In the prospective study, whole blood, serum and a nasopharyngeal or oropharyngeal swab were collected from each participant by mobile phlebotomists. Participants in the prospective study had the option to provide additional blood draws and questionnaires over a roughly two-month period. Before DNA extraction, blood samples from the prospective study were shipped at room temperature or frozen. With respect to this clone: The target of this receptor is not known. Per-base qualities were not stored, and no clone one base away is much larger.

The CDR3 runs 14 amino acids, cysteine and phenylalanine included. Only the CDR3 DNA stays, 42 bases, in frame from base 1. Looking up the germline V gene yields CDR1 MDHEN and CDR2 SYDVKM. The trim is 6 bases for V and 2 bases for J, with a gap of 14 bases between the germline ends. TCRbeta CDR3 regions were amplified from genomic DNA by means of the immunoSEQ Assay, a bias-controlled multiplex PCR. Per the authors' processing: The number of nucleated cells in each sample was estimated from the amplification of reference gene primers within the assay. To quantify the absolute abundance of each unique TCRbeta CDR3 rearrangement, sequence reads were collapsed and filtered. For each sample, productive Simpson clonality was calculated as the square root of Simpson's diversity index across productive rearrangements. The source is immuneACCESS, and TCRdb retained only in-frame sequences with V and J called. Part of the clones is not carried over; for the studies checked, unresolved V genes explain less than half of this, and the remainder is unexplained. That table supplies the V and J calls and clone size; D and trimming were determined from the DNA. Across this sample there are more than 200,000 clones, with around 87% seen only once. Jointly, the top ten make up around 7% of the sample.

Sequences were obtained from PBMCs or T cells enriched from blood (not recorded which). The chain is assembled from TRBV28 and TRBJ2-7; TRBD2 is a weak D gene call, 6 bases matching. The clonotype comes from a man aged 30 to 45 in a cohort exposed to, infected with or recovered from COVID-19 (not recorded which). The CDR3 is CASRGGVRAYEQYF. In nucleotide form, the sequence is TGTGCCAGCAGAGGAGGGGTTCGGGCCTACGAGCAGTACTTC.